This T cell receptor beta chain was retrieved from a study of blood T cell repertoires in COVID-19. Germline values: CDR1 MNHEY, CDR2 SMNVEV (reference sequence). The junction had 5 bases not matched to a gene; V was cut back by 5 bases and J by 3 bases. The CDR3 sequence is 14 residues long. This clone was counted only a few times. Authors' data handling: Amplification of reference gene primers was used by the study to estimate nucleated cell counts. The table came from immunoSEQ multiplex PCR; TCRdb's copy has only in-frame clones and leaves some out. That table furnishes V, J and clone size, whereas the DNA furnished D and trimming. The table lists about 140,000 clones, 75% to 80% of them singletons, with roughly 2.9% in the top ten.

Sequenced sample: PBMCs or T cells enriched from blood (not recorded which). The TCR sequence derives from a woman aged 45-60 years who had recovered from COVID-19. The chain carries TRBV27 and TRBJ2-7, with 9 bases aligning to TRBD1. The CDR3 nucleotides are TGTGCCAGCAGTCCCCGGGACAGGGTCTACGAGCAGTACTTC. Encoded protein: CASSPRDRVYEQYF.